The source of this TCR beta chain is a study of T cell responses to AZD1222 COVID-19 vaccine. Overall study: Some second doses came at about 4 weeks and others at about 12 weeks; these were pooled. Whole-study results and caveats: Clonal diversity was possibly underestimated, and the donors were mostly white British, with more females. Close to half of all spike-specific TCRs reportedly target regions of the variants that are unmutated.

The V gene's germline CDR1 is MNHEY and CDR2 SVGAGI. J was trimmed by 6 bases and V by 4 bases; bases with no gene match: 7. The CDR3 is 15 amino acids. Notes on this clone: The antigen is not known.

Clones were sequenced by immunoSEQ multiplex PCR, and TCRdb holds only the in-frame ones, with some missing. This sample yields tens of thousands of clones, of which approximately 88% are seen a single time; roughly 2% belongs to the top ten. This rearrangement joins TRBV6-5 to TRBJ2-1, with TRBD2 identical over 9 bases. The TCR comes from an adult in good health. Sequencing was performed on peripheral blood, taken on day 0 of AZD1222 vaccination. CDR3 DNA: TGTGCCAGCAGTTCCGGGAGTAGCGGGGGCAATGAGCAGTTCTTC. The encoded protein is CASSSGSSGGNEQFF.